The following is a T cell receptor beta chain sequence with its context. The sample originates from a study of prognosis after radiotherapy for stage I lung cancer. The authors amplified TCR beta CDR3 from genomic DNA using two-round multiplex PCR. For every TRBV and TRBJ gene, a specific primer was used in first-round PCR. From the multiplex PCR reads, TCRdb called clonotypes with MiXCR, one entry per CDR3 protein. The sample carries about 26,000 distinct CDR3 sequences, 30% recorded once. This CDR3 is built from 14 residues. The germline V and J ends were trimmed by 4 bases and 7 bases, with 16 bases remaining between them. CDR1 and CDR2 (germline): DFQATT, SNEGSKA (reference sequence).

The sequence was collected from a donor over 45 with non-small cell lung cancer. This sample comprised PBMCs, obtained before or after stereotactic body radiation therapy (not recorded which). The rearrangement uses TRBV20-1 and TRBJ2-2; D is ambiguous. CDR3 in DNA: TGCAGTGCTATAGATCGAAGCATGGGCGGGGAGCTGTTTTTT. Translation: CSAIDRSMGGELFF.